One and the same sample provided the 26 T cell receptor beta chains below, sequenced in a study of PD-L1 blockade in urothelial cancer. As for time point: peripheral blood 6 weeks after treatment start. TCRdb's copy holds only in-frame clones and misses some; the assay was immunoSEQ multiplex PCR. This sample has fewer than 50,000 clones, with 80% to 90% found just once. This specimen consisted of PBMCs, obtained around atezolizumab (anti-PD-L1) treatment. These receptors were collected from a man between 60 and 75 years old with urothelial cancer.

The rearrangement joins TRBV5-4 to TRBJ1-2; possibly TRBD1 for D (6 bases). The V gene's germline CDR1 is SGHNT and CDR2 YYREEE (reference sequence). V was shortened by 0 bases and J by 0 bases, with 6 bases between the two germline ends. The CDR3 runs 14 residues. CDR3 amino acids: CASSLGTANYGYTF. The CDR3 coding sequence is TGTGCCAGCAGCTTGGGGACAGCTAACTATGGCTACACCTTC.

The J gene is TRBJ1-1, the V gene TRBV7-2; tentatively, D is TRBD1 (5 bases). Germline V gives CDR1 SGHTA, CDR2 FQGNSA. The germline V and J ends were trimmed by 3 bases and 4 bases, with 12 bases remaining between them. The CDR3 runs to 14 residues. CDR3 bases: TGTGCCAGCAGCTTGGGGAGGGGAAGCACTGAAGCTTTCTTT. It codes for CASSLGRGSTEAFF.

This rearrangement joins TRBV5-1 to TRBJ1-5; possibly TRBD1 for D (6 bases). The germline CDR1 and CDR2 sequences are SGHRS and YFSETQ. Trimming shortened V by 10 bases and J by 9 bases, and 17 bases separated the two germline ends. The CDR3 contains 12 residues. CDR3 sequence: CAGTQGPRPQHF. The CDR3 DNA sequence: TGCGCCGGTACACAGGGTCCGAGGCCCCAGCATTTT.

The V call is TRBV9, the J call TRBJ1-5; possible D gene TRBD1, 5 bases. The germline V gene has CDR1 SGDLS and CDR2 YYNGEE. The V end was cut by 0 bases, the J end by 4 bases, with 8 bases between. The CDR3 runs to 14 residues. CDR3 residues: CASSVDGGNQPQHF. As DNA, the CDR3 is TGTGCCAGCAGCGTAGACGGGGGAAATCAGCCCCAGCATTTT.

The rearrangement links TRBV11-2 to TRBJ1-5; D might be TRBD1 (5 bases). The germline V and J ends were trimmed by 1 base and 1 base, with 11 bases remaining between them. This CDR3 is 16 amino acids long. Looked up from germline, CDR1 is SGHAT and CDR2 is FQNNGV. The CDR3 spells CASSLGRGGSNQPQHF. CDR3 nucleotides: TGTGCCAGCAGCTTAGGGCGGGGGGGAAGCAATCAGCCCCAGCATTTT.

The gene calls are TRBV6-1 and TRBJ1-1; TRBD1 matches 8 bases. The germline CDR1 and CDR2 sequences are MNHNS and SASEGT. This CDR3 is 17 amino acids long. The ends lost 1 base at V and 1 base at J; junction bases unmatched: 8. The CDR3 nucleotides read TGTGCCAGCAGTGAAGGGCTGACAGGGGCTTCGAACACTGAAGCTTTCTTT. It specifies CASSEGLTGASNTEAFF.

This chain connects TRBV30 to TRBJ1-1, with a tentative D call TRBD1 (6 bases). V dropped 3 bases and J dropped 1 base, with 15 bases sitting between them. The CDR3 contains 15 residues. Per germline, CDR1 GTSNPN and CDR2 SVGIG (reference sequence). In DNA form, the CDR3 reads TGTGCCTGGAGACTCCCGGACAGACAGAACACTGAAGCTTTCTTT. This codes for CAWRLPDRQNTEAFF. The complete variable domain, with remaining parts taken from reference TRBV30 and TRBJ1-1, reads SQTIHQWPATLVQPVGSPLSLECTVEGTSNPNLYWYRQAAGRGLQLLFYSVGIGQISSEVPQNLSASRPQDRQFILSSKKLLLSDSGFYLCAWRLPDRQNTEAFFGQGTRLTVV.

V and J are TRBV20-1 and TRBJ2-7; D uncertain. From germline, CDR1 is DFQATT and CDR2 SNEGSKA (reference sequence). With 6 bases removed from V and 5 bases from J, the gap between germline ends came to 11 bases. The CDR3 sequence is 11 residues long. In nucleotides, the CDR3 is TGCAGTGCGACCGCTAGGCACGAGCAGTACTTC. It translates to CSATARHEQYF.

This clone has a single count. J is TRBJ2-1 and V is TRBV27; 14 nucleotides match TRBD2. The junction had 6 bases not matched to a gene; V was cut back by 4 bases and J by 7 bases. Germline V gene lookup returns CDR1 MNHEY and CDR2 SMNVEV (reference sequence). The CDR3 length is 16 residues. The CDR3 is CASSSRTSGGTNEQFF. DNA for the CDR3: TGTGCCAGCAGTTCAAGGACTAGCGGGGGGACTAATGAGCAGTTCTTC.

The CDR3 loop is CASSLRLFSGQYYEQYF. In DNA, the CDR3 is TGTGCCAGCAGCTTGCGTTTGTTTTCGGGACAGTACTACGAGCAGTACTTC. The V and J genes are TRBV5-6 and TRBJ2-7; 7 bases map to TRBD1. V shed 1 base and J 3 bases; nucleotides not matched to a gene: 13. Germline V gives CDR1 SGHDT, CDR2 YYEEEE. CDR3 length: 17 residues.

The chain couples TRBV13 to TRBJ2-7, with 8 bases aligning to TRBD1. In germline, CDR1 is PRHDT, CDR2 FYEKMQ (reference sequence). V was pared by 2 bases and J by 4 bases, with 7 bases of the junction left unmatched. The CDR3 runs 15 residues. DNA of the CDR3: TGTGCCAGCAGCTTAAGGACAGGGAGTAGGTACGAGCAGTACTTC. As protein: CASSLRTGSRYEQYF.

The chain combines TRBV7-2 with TRBJ1-1; perhaps TRBD1 as D (5 bases). Germline assignment: CDR1 SGHTA and CDR2 FQGNSA. The CDR3 is 13 residues long. Trimming removed 8 bases from V and 1 base from J, with 11 bases in between. In DNA, the CDR3 is TGTGCCAGCTCCCGTAGGGGGAACACTGAAGCTTTCTTT. It codes for CASSRRGNTEAFF.

V gene TRBV9 combines with J gene TRBJ1-6; no reliable D call. V shed 2 bases and J shed 8 bases, with 11 bases lying between them. The CDR3 totals 14 residues. Germline V CDR1 and CDR2: SGDLS, YYNGEE. CDR3: CASSVAATDSPLHF. As DNA, the CDR3 is TGTGCCAGCAGCGTGGCGGCTACCGATTCACCCCTCCACTTT.

The CDR3 reads CAWRGEAGNTIYF. The CDR3 DNA reads as TGTGCCTGGCGAGGGGAGGCTGGAAACACCATATATTTT. The chain has TRBV30 and TRBJ1-3; D is perhaps TRBD1 (5 bases). Germline-derived CDR1 and CDR2 are GTSNPN and SVGIG (reference sequence). The CDR3 spans 13 residues. Trimming took off 5 bases at V and 2 bases at J, with 10 bases between the two ends.

The J gene is TRBJ1-2, the V gene TRBV6-6, with TRBD1 as a possible D gene (6 bases). The CDR3 loop spans 13 amino acids. Trimming stripped 8 bases from V and 3 bases from J, with 13 bases between. Germline lookup yields CDR1 MNHNY and CDR2 SVGAGI (reference sequence). CDR3 protein: CASFGGTDYGYTF. The CDR3 nucleotides read TGTGCCAGCTTTGGGGGCACAGACTATGGCTACACCTTC.

The gene calls are TRBV18 and TRBJ1-6; D not certain. The germline V gene has CDR1 KGHSH and CDR2 LQKENI. Deletions cut 4 bases from V and 8 bases from J, with 9 bases between. The CDR3 spans 13 residues. The CDR3 spells CASSLGSDSPLHF. Here the CDR3 DNA reads TGTGCCAGCTCACTAGGGAGTGATTCACCCCTCCACTTT.

The chain links TRBV19 to TRBJ1-6; D remains ambiguous. The CDR3 length is 15 residues. Germline CDR1 and CDR2: LNHDA and SQIVND (reference sequence). The V end was cut by 8 bases, the J end by 0 bases, with 11 bases between. The CDR3 DNA reads TGTGCCAGTCAAGACGGGAGCTCCTATAATTCACCCCTCCACTTT. It codes for CASQDGSSYNSPLHF.

V usage is TRBV4-2 and J usage is TRBJ2-2, with 10 nucleotides matching TRBD2. CDR3 length: 17 residues. Germline trimming cut 0 bases from V and 10 bases from J; bases unmatched to any gene: 11. Per germline, CDR1 LGHNA and CDR2 YNFKEQ. CDR3 sequence (DNA): TGTGCCAGCAGCCAAGATCGAGCGGGAGGGCCGAAGACGGAGCTGTTTTTT. Translating it yields CASSQDRAGGPKTELFF.

The chain carries TRBV7-2 and TRBJ2-1; 7 bases fit TRBD1. Trimming took 5 bases from V and 5 from J; bases not matched to a gene: 9. The CDR3 runs to 15 residues. The V gene's germline CDR1 is SGHTA and CDR2 FQGNSA. CDR3 bases: TGTGCCAGCAGCATAGGACAGGTAGGAAACAATGAGCAGTTCTTC. Amino acids: CASSIGQVGNNEQFF.

CDR3 bases: TGTGCCAGCAGCCAAGCAGGGGGCACCTCCTACGAGCAGTACTTC. Amino acids: CASSQAGGTSYEQYF. The rearrangement links TRBV4-2 to TRBJ2-7; 8 positions agree with TRBD1. CDR1 and CDR2 (germline): LGHNA, YNFKEQ. Germline trimming cut 1 base from V and 0 bases from J; bases unmatched to any gene: 2. The CDR3 is made up of 15 amino acids.

This clone was counted a single time. This sequence joins TRBV5-1 and TRBJ2-7, with 15 bases lining up with TRBD2. This CDR3 spans 17 amino acids. Trimming at V came to 4 bases and at J to 1 base, leaving 6 bases not matched to a gene. Looked up from germline, CDR1 is SGHRS and CDR2 is YFSETQ. CDR3 sequence: CASSPGLAGGLSYEQYF. In DNA form, the CDR3 reads TGCGCCAGCAGCCCGGGACTAGCGGGAGGATTATCCTACGAGCAGTACTTC. Variable domain in full (rest from reference TRBV5-1 and TRBJ2-7): KAGVTQTPRYLIKTRGQQVTLSCSPISGHRSVSWYQQTPGQGLQFLFEYFSETQRNKGNFPGRFSGRQFSNSRSEMNVSTLELGDSALYLCASSPGLAGGLSYEQYFGPGTRLTVT.

This clone is a singleton in its sample. The V and J genes are TRBV18 and TRBJ2-1; 7 nucleotides match TRBD2. The germline V gene has CDR1 KGHSH and CDR2 LQKENI. V gave up 3 bases and J gave up 0 bases; unmatched junction bases: 2. This CDR3 contains 15 residues. The CDR3 here is CASSPGGASYNEQFF. The CDR3 DNA sequence: TGTGCCAGCTCACCGGGAGGGGCCTCCTACAATGAGCAGTTCTTC.

V gene TRBV6-1 combines with J gene TRBJ2-3; 7 positions match TRBD2. Losses at the gene ends were 5 bases for V and 0 bases for J; bases not matched to a gene: 5. The CDR3 spans 15 residues. Germline loops: CDR1 MNHNS, CDR2 SASEGT. The CDR3 DNA reads as TGTGCCAGCAGTCTGAGCGGGGACAGCACAGATACGCAGTATTTT. Its protein is CASSLSGDSTDTQYF.

This chain joins TRBV7-3 and TRBJ2-2; 7 nucleotides match TRBD2. The ends lost 1 base at V and 1 base at J; junction bases unmatched: 3. This CDR3 has 16 amino acids. The germline V gene has CDR1 SGHTA and CDR2 FQGTGA. CDR3 coding DNA: TGTGCCAGCAGCTTAAATGGGGGGGGGAACACCGGGGAGCTGTTTTTT. Translation: CASSLNGGGNTGELFF.

This chain joins TRBV5-1 and TRBJ2-7, with 9 bases fitting TRBD1. The CDR3 runs 16 residues. J gave up 2 bases and V 1 base, and 7 bases lay outside the gene matches. Per the germline V gene, CDR1 is SGHRS and CDR2 is YFSETQ. This chain's CDR3 is CASSLIPGTGPYEQYF. Written as DNA, the CDR3 is TGCGCCAGCAGCTTGATTCCCGGGACAGGGCCCTACGAGCAGTACTTC.

This chain links TRBV9 with TRBJ2-3; 14 bases map to TRBD2. The V segment lost 3 bases and the J segment 2 bases; nucleotides outside the gene matches: 2. Germline-derived CDR1 and CDR2 are SGDLS and YYNGEE. The CDR3 is 16 residues long. The chain's CDR3 is CASSGLAGGNTDTQYF. DNA for the CDR3: TGTGCCAGCAGCGGACTAGCGGGGGGGAACACAGATACGCAGTATTTT.